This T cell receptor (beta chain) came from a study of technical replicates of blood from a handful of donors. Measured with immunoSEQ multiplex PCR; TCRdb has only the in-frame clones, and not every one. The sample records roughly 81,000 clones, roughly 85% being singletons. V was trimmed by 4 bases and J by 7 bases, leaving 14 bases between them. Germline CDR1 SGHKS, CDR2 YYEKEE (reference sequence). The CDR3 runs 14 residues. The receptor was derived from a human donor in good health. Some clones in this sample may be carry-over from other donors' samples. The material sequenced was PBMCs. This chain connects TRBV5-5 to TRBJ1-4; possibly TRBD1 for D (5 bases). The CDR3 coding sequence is TGTGCCAGCAGCAGTAACAGGCGTAGTGAAAAACTGTTTTTT. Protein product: CASSSNRRSEKLFF.